This is a list of T cell receptor beta chains from one sample in a study of cytomegalovirus exposure and HLA in healthy donors. Using immunoSEQ multiplex PCR, the repertoire was profiled, and TCRdb retains in-frame clones only, with some absent. Of tens of thousands of clones listed, 60% to 85% are singletons. The sequencing input was PBMCs. These receptors came from a woman in her thirties or forties in good health and CMV-seropositive. The CDR3 runs from the conserved cysteine through the conserved F or W. A D gene is named only where the DNA matches it firmly. Size is omitted from some rows. Given values are once, few, many or a class for expanded clones.

TRBJ1-5 TRBV18 NA TRBD1 CASSPSWTGQNQPQHF TGTGCCAGCTCACCATCATGGACAGGACAAAATCAGCCCCAGCATTTT
TRBJ1-4 TRBV11-2 NA TRBD1 CASSLYERDRDNEKLFF TGTGCCAGCAGCTTATATGAACGGGACAGGGATAATGAAAAACTGTTTTTT
TRBJ2-7 TRBV6-1 NA NA CASSEAQTVDYEQYF TGTGCCAGCAGTGAAGCTCAGACAGTGGACTACGAGCAGTACTTC
TRBJ2-7 TRBV7-2 NA TRBD2 CASSPSAGGAYEQYF TGTGCCAGCAGCCCATCAGCGGGAGGAGCGTACGAGCAGTACTTC
TRBJ2-7 TRBV7-9 NA NA CASSFTRGDSYEQYF TGTGCCAGCAGCTTTACGCGCGGCGACTCCTACGAGCAGTACTTC
TRBJ2-1 TRBV27 NA TRBD2 CASSLLAGLYNEQFF TGTGCCAGCAGTTTATTAGCGGGCCTCTACAATGAGCAGTTCTTC
TRBJ2-2 TRBV6-4 NA NA CASSPGTSDTGELFF TGTGCCAGCAGTCCCGGGACTTCTGACACCGGGGAGCTGTTTTTT
TRBJ1-4 TRBV7-9 NA NA CASSLAVGVEEKLFF TGTGCCAGCAGCTTAGCGGTAGGGGTGGAGGAAAAACTGTTTTTT
TRBJ2-7 TRBV4-3 NA NA CASSQAQGRYEQYF TGCGCCAGCAGCCAAGCGCAGGGAAGGTACGAGCAGTACTTC
TRBJ1-4 TRBV5-6 NA TRBD1 CASSLEAGTGEKLFF TGTGCCAGCAGCTTGGAGGCCGGGACAGGGGAAAAACTGTTTTTT
TRBJ1-1 TRBV5-4 NA TRBD1 CASSPRQGTGSEAFF TGTGCCAGCAGCCCACGACAGGGGACCGGTTCTGAAGCTTTCTTT
TRBJ1-4 TRBV7-9 few TRBD1 CASSSGTGVNEKLFF TGTGCCAGCAGCTCCGGGACAGGGGTTAATGAAAAACTGTTTTTT
TRBJ1-1 TRBV21-1 few NA CARLRDIGTEAFF TGTGCCAGGCTCCGGGACATCGGGACTGAAGCTTTCTTT
TRBJ2-5 TRBV9 NA NA CASSVDAAGETQYF TGTGCCAGCAGCGTAGATGCCGCCGGGGAGACCCAGTACTTC
TRBJ2-7 TRBV9 few TRBD1 CASSVGAGQVGYEQYF TGTGCCAGCAGCGTAGGTGCGGGACAGGTAGGGTACGAGCAGTACTTC
TRBJ2-5 TRBV9 NA TRBD2 CASSSPPQGLAGLGVQETQYF TGTGCCAGCAGCTCCCCCCCACAGGGACTAGCGGGACTAGGAGTCCAAGAGACCCAGTACTTC
TRBJ2-1 TRBV11-2 NA TRBD1 CASSAGTGAYNEQFF TGTGCCAGCAGCGCCGGGACAGGGGCCTACAATGAGCAGTTCTTC
TRBJ2-1 TRBV14 NA TRBD2 CASSQSGGSGNEQFF TGTGCCAGCAGCCAGAGCGGGGGATCGGGGAATGAGCAGTTCTTC
TRBJ2-1 TRBV6-4 NA TRBD2 CASSRESGSVVEQFF TGTGCCAGCAGCCGTGAGAGCGGGAGCGTCGTTGAGCAGTTCTTC
TRBJ2-1 TRBV5-4 NA TRBD2 CASSFKLAGHRVYNEQFF TGTGCCAGCAGCTTTAAACTAGCGGGCCATCGGGTCTACAATGAGCAGTTCTTC
TRBJ2-7 TRBV11-1 NA NA CASSFQGLSYEQYF TGTGCCAGCAGCTTTCAGGGGCTTTCTTACGAGCAGTACTTC
TRBJ1-2 TRBV28 NA NA CASSSVRGGYTF TGTGCCAGCAGTTCCGTACGGGGTGGCTACACCTTC
TRBJ2-1 TRBV7-3 NA NA CASSLNGLNEQFF TGTGCCAGCAGCTTAAACGGACTGAATGAGCAGTTCTTC
TRBJ2-2 TRBV5-6 once TRBD2 CASSWQLAGVAGELFF TGTGCCAGCAGCTGGCAACTAGCGGGAGTCGCCGGGGAGCTGTTTTTT
TRBJ2-7 TRBV29-1 NA NA CSVLTGPYEQYF TGCAGCGTTTTGACAGGACCCTACGAGCAGTACTTC
TRBJ1-1 TRBV7-2 NA NA CASSLAPPAAPQGPEAFF TGTGCCAGCAGCTTAGCGCCCCCAGCGGCCCCACAGGGACCCGAAGCTTTCTTT
TRBJ1-4 TRBV4-3 NA NA CASSQEIQGANEKLFF TGCGCCAGCAGCCAAGAAATACAGGGAGCTAATGAAAAACTGTTTTTT
TRBJ1-3 TRBV5-1 NA NA CASSPTGSPGNTIYF TGCGCCAGCAGCCCAACAGGATCTCCAGGAAACACCATATATTTT
TRBJ2-7 TRBV30 NA TRBD1 CAWDRGLGYEQYF TGTGCCTGGGACAGGGGGCTTGGGTACGAGCAGTACTTC
TRBJ2-6 TRBV19 NA NA CASSPKGGGASAGANVLTF TGTGCCAGTAGCCCCAAAGGGGGGGGCGCGTCAGCTGGGGCCAACGTCCTGACTTTC
TRBJ2-5 TRBV27 NA NA CASSSLPSETQYF TGTGCCAGCAGTTCACTTCCTTCGGAGACCCAGTACTTC
TRBJ2-3 TRBV2 NA TRBD2 CASSGAGGARTDTQYF TGTGCCAGCAGTGGGGCGGGAGGAGCCCGCACAGATACGCAGTATTTT
TRBJ1-2 TRBV6-5 NA TRBD1 CASSHRGQLNGYTF TGTGCCAGCAGTCATCGGGGACAGTTAAATGGCTACACCTTC
TRBJ2-1 TRBV6-1 few TRBD2 CASRPNSGSIYEQFF TGTGCCAGCAGGCCCAATAGCGGGAGTATCTATGAGCAGTTCTTC
TRBJ2-2 TRBV5-1 NA TRBD2 CASRVAGGPVGTGELFF TGCGCCAGCAGAGTAGCGGGAGGGCCCGTGGGCACCGGGGAGCTGTTTTTT
TRBJ1-3 TRBV18 few NA CASSPTGRNRGNTIYF TGTGCCAGCTCACCGACAGGAAGGAACCGTGGAAACACCATATATTTT
TRBJ2-5 TRBV7-6 NA TRBD1 CASSGDRVLGETQYF TGTGCCAGCAGCGGCGACAGGGTGCTAGGGGAGACCCAGTACTTC
TRBJ2-5 TRBV27 once TRBD1 CASRPDGTGGRETQYF TGTGCCAGCAGGCCCGACGGGACAGGGGGCAGAGAGACCCAGTACTTC
TRBJ2-3 TRBV6-4 NA TRBD1 CASSDSRGPGTDTQYF TGTGCCAGCAGTGACTCGAGGGGGCCGGGCACAGATACGCAGTATTTT